A single sample gave rise to the 17 T cell receptor beta chains below, sequenced in a study of T cell responses to AZD1222 COVID-19 vaccine. Only in-frame clones appear in the TCRdb table, and some are missing; sequencing was by immunoSEQ multiplex PCR. This sample carries over 120,000 clones, approximately 85% of them seen once, and the ten largest clones take approximately 5.1%. The starting material was peripheral blood, obtained 28 days after the second dose of the MenACWY control vaccine. Receptors originate from an adult who received the MenACWY meningococcal vaccine as a control.

The chain couples TRBV19 to TRBJ2-7, with D perhaps given as TRBD1 or TRBD2 (5 bases each). This CDR3 spans 18 amino acids. The ends were cut back, 4 bases at V and 0 bases at J, with 22 bases in the middle. The germline CDR1 and CDR2 sequences are LNHDA and SQIVND (reference sequence). CDR3 region: CASSTKLIRDASSYEQYF. The CDR3 nucleotides read TGTGCCAGTAGTACAAAGCTAATCCGGGACGCTAGCTCCTACGAGCAGTACTTC.

This clone was counted only a few times. The rearrangement links TRBV6-5 to TRBJ2-7; perhaps TRBD1 as D (6 bases). Trimming pared 2 bases from V and 5 bases from J, leaving 13 bases between. This CDR3 is built from 14 residues. Germline V gives CDR1 MNHEY, CDR2 SVGAGI. Here the CDR3 reads CASSYGQGLDEQYF. CDR3 in DNA: TGTGCCAGCAGTTACGGTCAGGGGCTGGACGAGCAGTACTTC.

The gene calls are TRBV28 and TRBJ2-5, with D possibly being TRBD1 (5 bases). The germline gives CDR1 MDHEN, CDR2 SYDVKM. V lost 5 bases and J 4 bases, leaving 5 bases between the germline ends. CDR3 length: 11 residues. The CDR3 sequence is CASSTGETQYF. CDR3 in DNA: TGTGCCAGCAGTACAGGAGAGACCCAGTACTTC.

The V gene is TRBV5-6, the J gene TRBJ2-7; a weak D match, TRBD1 (5 bases). V gave up 3 bases and J gave up 3 bases, with 13 bases separating them. Germline CDR1 SGHDT, CDR2 YYEEEE. The CDR3 runs 14 residues. The CDR3 spells CASSSGHPSYEQYF. CDR3 DNA: TGTGCCAGCAGCTCTGGACATCCCAGCTACGAGCAGTACTTC.

The V call is TRBV28, the J call TRBJ1-2, with a weak D call TRBD1 (6 bases). The CDR3 loop spans 13 amino acids. V lost 7 bases and J 8 bases, leaving 17 bases between the germline ends. In germline, CDR1 is MDHEN, CDR2 SYDVKM. The CDR3 nucleotides are TGTGCCAGCACCTTGGCAGGGGTGGACGGCTACACCTTC. It yields the protein CASTLAGVDGYTF.

This chain uses TRBV24-1 with TRBJ2-1, with a possible D match to TRBD2 (6 bases). Germline assignment: CDR1 KGHDR and CDR2 SFDVKD. This CDR3 spans 13 amino acids. Trimming stripped 9 bases from V and 7 bases from J, with 15 bases between. This CDR3 reads CATQKEGWNEQFF. CDR3 nucleotide sequence: TGTGCCACCCAAAAGGAGGGTTGGAATGAGCAGTTCTTC.

V usage is TRBV19 and J usage is TRBJ2-3, with no clear D. Germline CDR1 and CDR2: LNHDA and SQIVND (reference sequence). The CDR3 runs to 14 residues. V gave up 1 base and J gave up 3 bases, with 8 bases separating them. DNA of the CDR3: TGTGCCAGTAGTATAGGAATCCGAACAGATACGCAGTATTTT. Amino acids: CASSIGIRTDTQYF.

The genes are TRBV7-3 and TRBJ2-3; D call uncertain. The germline V and J ends were trimmed by 0 bases and 4 bases, with 5 bases remaining between them. In germline, CDR1 is SGHTA, CDR2 FQGTGA. The CDR3 has 13 residues. The CDR3 loop is CASSLTGPDTQYF. The DNA for the CDR3 is TGTGCCAGCAGCTTAACTGGTCCAGATACGCAGTATTTT.

The rearrangement uses TRBV19 and TRBJ2-7, with 11 bases identical to TRBD1. The CDR3 length is 15 residues. The germline gives CDR1 LNHDA, CDR2 SQIVND (reference sequence). The trim removed 4 bases at V and 2 bases at J, leaving 4 bases unmatched. The CDR3 DNA sequence: TGTGCCAGTAGTAGCGCGGGACAGGGGGCCTACGAGCAGTACTTC. Translated: CASSSAGQGAYEQYF.

The J gene is TRBJ2-7, the V gene TRBV7-6, with TRBD1 matching over 9 bases. Germline trimming cut 2 bases from V and 0 bases from J; bases unmatched to any gene: 2. The CDR3 is 15 residues long. The germline V gene has CDR1 SGHVS and CDR2 FNYEAQ. Here the CDR3 reads CASSLTTGGSYEQYF. The CDR3 DNA reads TGTGCCAGCAGCTTAACGACAGGGGGCTCCTACGAGCAGTACTTC.

The rearrangement joins TRBV2 to TRBJ2-3; 7 bases fit TRBD2. The CDR3 runs to 16 residues. From germline, CDR1 is SNHLY and CDR2 FYNNEI. V trimming: 0 bases; J trimming: 9 bases; junction bases outside the gene matches: 12. CDR3 nucleotide sequence: TGTGCCAGCAGTGAAGCACCTAGCGGCCAGGCCGGAACGCAGTATTTT. Translated, it gives CASSEAPSGQAGTQYF.

This chain connects TRBV6-5 to TRBJ1-1, with TRBD1 identical over 9 bases. Unmatched junction bases numbered 4, after V lost 5 bases and J lost 9 bases. Germline loops: CDR1 MNHEY, CDR2 SVGAGI. The CDR3 sequence is 12 residues long. CDR3 nucleotides: TGTGCCAGCAGTCGACAGGGGGAGAAAGCTTTCTTT. Translation: CASSRQGEKAFF.

The chain uses TRBV6-2 or TRBV6-3 and TRBJ2-7; 10 bases align to TRBD2. The CDR3 sequence is 19 residues long. Germline loops: CDR1 MNHEY, CDR2 SVGEGT. The V segment lost 4 bases and the J segment 4 bases; nucleotides outside the gene matches: 19. CDR3 residues: CASSSLGRLAGVSWYEQYF. The CDR3 DNA is TGTGCCAGCAGTTCCCTCGGCCGGCTAGCGGGAGTATCGTGGTACGAGCAGTACTTC.

The table lists this clone with a count of one. The chain combines TRBV20-1 with TRBJ2-1, with D perhaps matching TRBD1 or TRBD2 (6 bases each). This CDR3 contains 17 residues. Germline V gene sequence: CDR1 DFQATT, CDR2 SNEGSKA (reference sequence). Trimming shortened V by 3 bases and J by 5 bases, and 23 bases separated the two germline ends. The CDR3 spells CSASGTDRGHTDNEQFF. In nucleotides, the CDR3 is TGCAGTGCTAGTGGAACCGATCGGGGGCATACGGACAATGAGCAGTTCTTC.

V is TRBV5-1 and J is TRBJ1-4; possible D gene TRBD1, 5 bases. Germline V CDR1 and CDR2: SGHRS, YFSETQ. CDR3 size: 13 residues. Trimming removed 8 bases at V and 8 bases at J, with 16 bases between. CDR3 region: CASMGDWQEKLFF. The CDR3, as DNA: TGCGCCAGTATGGGGGACTGGCAAGAAAAACTGTTTTTT.

This clone is a singleton in its sample. The rearrangement links TRBV4-3 to TRBJ1-3; possible D gene TRBD1, 5 bases. The V end was cut by 1 base, the J end by 3 bases, with 7 bases between. The germline V gene encodes CDR1 LGHNA and CDR2 YSLEER. The CDR3 consists of 14 residues. CDR3 DNA sequence: TGCGCCAGCAGCCAAGGGGGGGTTGGAAACACCATATATTTT. This codes for CASSQGGVGNTIYF.

The chain combines TRBV13 with TRBJ2-7, with D tentatively TRBD2 (6 bases). Looked up from germline, CDR1 is PRHDT and CDR2 is FYEKMQ (reference sequence). The CDR3 runs 14 residues. Trimming cost V 5 bases and J 4 bases, with 15 bases left between them. This CDR3 reads CASSPRDSFYEQYF. The CDR3 DNA follows: TGTGCCAGCAGCCCCCGGGACTCTTTTTACGAGCAGTACTTC.